This TCR beta chain was profiled in a study of long-term antiretroviral therapy in people with HIV. Study conclusions and caveats: Regardless of time point, clones expanded before ART dominated the repertoire. The study collected no data on ART adherence, viral resistance or therapy changes. Even long-term ART left TRB diversity below transplant donor controls, despite gains.

Running of the v3.0 immunoSEQ assay took place at survey level. Measured with immunoSEQ multiplex PCR; TCRdb has only the in-frame clones, and not every one. The sample includes approximately 16,000 clones, around 88% seen only once; the top ten take roughly 14%. Worth noting for this clone: Its cognate antigen is unknown.

Germline V gene data show CDR1 as KGHSH and CDR2 as LQKENI. The CDR3 has 15 residues. The junction had 3 bases not matched to a gene; V was cut back by 0 bases and J by 2 bases. The sequence was collected from a woman aged 25 to 39 with HIV. The chain has TRBV18 and TRBJ1-2; 7 bases match TRBD1. Sequencing used unsorted PBMCs, obtained 2.3 to 2.4 years before starting antiretroviral therapy. The CDR3 spells CASSPPTGENYGYTF. The CDR3 nucleotides read TGTGCCAGCTCACCACCCACAGGGGAGAACTATGGCTACACCTTC.